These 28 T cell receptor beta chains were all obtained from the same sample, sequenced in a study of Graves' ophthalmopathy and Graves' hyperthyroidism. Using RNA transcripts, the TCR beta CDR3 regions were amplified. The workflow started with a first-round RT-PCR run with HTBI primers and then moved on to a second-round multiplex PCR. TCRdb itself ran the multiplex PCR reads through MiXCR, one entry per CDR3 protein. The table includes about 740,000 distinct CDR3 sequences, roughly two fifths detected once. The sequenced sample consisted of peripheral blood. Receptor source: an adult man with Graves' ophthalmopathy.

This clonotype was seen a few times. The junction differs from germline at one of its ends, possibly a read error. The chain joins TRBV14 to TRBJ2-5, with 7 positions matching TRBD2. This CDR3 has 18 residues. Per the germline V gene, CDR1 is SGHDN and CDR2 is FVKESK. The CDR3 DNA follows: TGTGCCAGCAGCCAAGAATTAAGGGGCAGCGGGAACCAGGAGACCCAGTACTTC. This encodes CASSQELRGSGNQETQYF.

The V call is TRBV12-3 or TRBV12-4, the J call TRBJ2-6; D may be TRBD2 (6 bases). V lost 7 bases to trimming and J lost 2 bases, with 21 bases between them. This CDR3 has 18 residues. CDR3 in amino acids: CASTPLQGGITGANVLTF. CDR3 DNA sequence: TGTGCCAGCACCCCGCTGCAGGGCGGGATCACTGGGGCCAACGTCCTGACTTTC.

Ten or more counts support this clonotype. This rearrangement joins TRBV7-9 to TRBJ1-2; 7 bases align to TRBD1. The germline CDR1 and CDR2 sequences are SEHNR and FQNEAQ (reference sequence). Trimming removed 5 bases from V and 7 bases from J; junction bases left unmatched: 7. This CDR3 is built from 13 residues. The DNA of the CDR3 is TGTGCCAGCAGCATTACAGGGGTCGGTGGCTACACCTTC. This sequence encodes CASSITGVGGYTF.

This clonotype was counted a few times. The CDR3 region is CASSYWQPSNQPQHF. The CDR3 bases are TGTGCCAGCAGTTACTGGCAGCCAAGCAATCAGCCCCAGCATTTT. The chain employs TRBV6-6 and TRBJ1-5; D remains ambiguous. This CDR3 region has 15 residues. V was pared by 1 base and J by 1 base, with 8 bases between. Germline CDR1 MNHNY, CDR2 SVGAGI (reference sequence).

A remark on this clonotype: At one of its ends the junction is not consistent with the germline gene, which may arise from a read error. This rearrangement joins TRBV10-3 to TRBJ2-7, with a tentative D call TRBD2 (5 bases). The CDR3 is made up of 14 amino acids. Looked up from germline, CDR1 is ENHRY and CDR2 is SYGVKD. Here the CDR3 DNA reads TGTGCCAGCAGTGAAGCTCGCGGAGGCTACGAGCAGTACTTC. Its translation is CASSEARGGYEQYF.

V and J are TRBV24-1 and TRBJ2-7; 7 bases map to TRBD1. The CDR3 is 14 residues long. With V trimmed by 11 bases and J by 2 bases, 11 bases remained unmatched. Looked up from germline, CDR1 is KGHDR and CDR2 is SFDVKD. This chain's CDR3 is CASSQTGDPYEQYF. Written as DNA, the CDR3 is TGTGCCAGCAGCCAAACAGGGGACCCCTACGAGCAGTACTTC.

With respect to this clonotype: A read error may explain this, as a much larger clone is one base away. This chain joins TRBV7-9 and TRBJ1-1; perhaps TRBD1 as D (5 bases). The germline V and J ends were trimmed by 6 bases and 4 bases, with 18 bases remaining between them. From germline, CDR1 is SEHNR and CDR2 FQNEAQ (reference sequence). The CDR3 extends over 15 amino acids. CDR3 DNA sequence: TGTGCCAGCAGGCCCGACGGGACCGGAACCACTGAAGCTTTCTTT. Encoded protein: CASRPDGTGTTEAFF.

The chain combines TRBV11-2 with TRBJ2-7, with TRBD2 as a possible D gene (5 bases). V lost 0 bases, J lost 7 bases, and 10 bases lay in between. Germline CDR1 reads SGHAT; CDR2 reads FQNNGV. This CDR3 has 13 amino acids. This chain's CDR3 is CASSLDRTGEQYF. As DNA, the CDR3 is TGTGCCAGCAGCTTAGATAGGACGGGGGAGCAGTACTTC.

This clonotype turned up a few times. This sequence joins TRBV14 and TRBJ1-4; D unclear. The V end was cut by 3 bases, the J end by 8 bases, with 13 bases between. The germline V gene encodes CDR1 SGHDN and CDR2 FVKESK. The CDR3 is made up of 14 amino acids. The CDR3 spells CASSHRLMGEKLFF. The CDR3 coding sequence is TGTGCCAGCAGCCACCGCCTGATGGGAGAAAAACTGTTTTTT.

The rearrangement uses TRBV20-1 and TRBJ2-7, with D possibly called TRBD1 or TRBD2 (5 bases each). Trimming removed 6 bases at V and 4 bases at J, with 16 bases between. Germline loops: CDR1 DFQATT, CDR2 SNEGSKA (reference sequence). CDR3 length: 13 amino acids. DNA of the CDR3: TGCAGTGCAGTGGGGAGCAGGGCTTACGAGCAGTACTTC. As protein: CSAVGSRAYEQYF.

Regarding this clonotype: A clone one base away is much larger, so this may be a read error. The CDR3 nucleotides read TGTGCCAGCAGCGCCGGGACAGGGGGCGAAGAGACCCAGTACTTC. This encodes CASSAGTGGEETQYF. The V gene is TRBV2, the J gene TRBJ2-5; 12 bases align to TRBD1. With V trimmed by 6 bases and J by 3 bases, 5 bases remained unmatched. The germline V gene encodes CDR1 SNHLY and CDR2 FYNNEI. The CDR3 spans 15 residues.

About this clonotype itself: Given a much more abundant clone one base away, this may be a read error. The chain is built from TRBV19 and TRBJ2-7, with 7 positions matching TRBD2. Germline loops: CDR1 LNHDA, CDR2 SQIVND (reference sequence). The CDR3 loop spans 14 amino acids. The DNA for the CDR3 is TGTGCCAGTCGCGGGAGCGGGGACGCCTACGAGCGGTACTTC. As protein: CASRGSGDAYERYF.

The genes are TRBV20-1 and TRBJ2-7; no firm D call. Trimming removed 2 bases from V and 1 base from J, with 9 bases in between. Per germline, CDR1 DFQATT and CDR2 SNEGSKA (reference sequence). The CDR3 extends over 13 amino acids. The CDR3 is CSARYQASYEQYF. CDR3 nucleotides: TGCAGTGCTAGATACCAGGCGTCCTACGAGCAGTACTTC.

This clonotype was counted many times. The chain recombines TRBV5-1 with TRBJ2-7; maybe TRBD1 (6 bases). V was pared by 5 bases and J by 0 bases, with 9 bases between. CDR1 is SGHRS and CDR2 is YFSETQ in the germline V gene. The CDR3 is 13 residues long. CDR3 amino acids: CASRRDTSYEQYF. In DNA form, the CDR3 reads TGCGCCAGCAGACGGGACACCTCCTACGAGCAGTACTTC.

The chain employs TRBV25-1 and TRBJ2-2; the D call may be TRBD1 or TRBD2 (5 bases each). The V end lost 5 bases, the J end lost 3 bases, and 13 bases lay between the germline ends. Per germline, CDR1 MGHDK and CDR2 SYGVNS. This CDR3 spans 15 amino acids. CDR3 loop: CASSYGADHTGELFF. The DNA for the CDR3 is TGTGCCAGCAGTTACGGGGCTGATCACACCGGGGAGCTGTTTTTT.

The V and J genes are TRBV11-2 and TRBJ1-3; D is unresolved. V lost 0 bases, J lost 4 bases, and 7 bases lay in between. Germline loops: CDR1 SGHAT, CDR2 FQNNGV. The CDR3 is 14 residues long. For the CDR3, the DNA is TGTGCCAGCAGCTTAGATCCTGGGGGAAACACCATATATTTT. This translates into CASSLDPGGNTIYF.

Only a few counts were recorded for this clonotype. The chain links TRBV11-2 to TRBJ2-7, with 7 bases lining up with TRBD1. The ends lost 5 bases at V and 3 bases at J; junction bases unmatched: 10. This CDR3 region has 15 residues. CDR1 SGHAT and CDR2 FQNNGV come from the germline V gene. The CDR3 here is CASSPREGQIYEQYF. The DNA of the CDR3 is TGTGCCAGCAGCCCCCGCGAGGGACAGATCTACGAGCAGTACTTC.

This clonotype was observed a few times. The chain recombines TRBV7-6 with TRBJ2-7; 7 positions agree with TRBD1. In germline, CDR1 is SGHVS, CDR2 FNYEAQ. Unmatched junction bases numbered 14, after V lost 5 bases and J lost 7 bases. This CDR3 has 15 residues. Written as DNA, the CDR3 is TGTGCCAGCAGCCTAGGTAGGGGGCTGTTGGAGGAGCAGTACTTC. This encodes CASSLGRGLLEEQYF.

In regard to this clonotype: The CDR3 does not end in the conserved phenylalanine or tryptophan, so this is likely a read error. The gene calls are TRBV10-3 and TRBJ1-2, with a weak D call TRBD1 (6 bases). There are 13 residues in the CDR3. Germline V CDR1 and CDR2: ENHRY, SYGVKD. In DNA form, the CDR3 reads TGTGCCAGCAGTTACGCAGGGGAGGATGGCTACACCTCC. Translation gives CASSYAGEDGYTS.

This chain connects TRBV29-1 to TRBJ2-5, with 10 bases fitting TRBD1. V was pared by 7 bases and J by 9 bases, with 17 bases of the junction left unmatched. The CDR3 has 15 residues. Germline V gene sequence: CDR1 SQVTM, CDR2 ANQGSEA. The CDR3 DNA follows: TGCAGCGCACGGGACAGGGGCTTCTCCGTCCAGGCCCAGTACTTC. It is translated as CSARDRGFSVQAQYF.

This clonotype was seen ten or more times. CDR3 bases: TGTGCCAGCACCTCAGGAAATTCACCCCTCCACTTT. Translating gives CASTSGNSPLHF. This chain links TRBV11-2 with TRBJ1-6; no clear D. The V end lost 7 bases, the J end lost 7 bases, and 8 bases lay between the germline ends. This CDR3 is 12 amino acids long. Germline lookup yields CDR1 SGHAT and CDR2 FQNNGV.

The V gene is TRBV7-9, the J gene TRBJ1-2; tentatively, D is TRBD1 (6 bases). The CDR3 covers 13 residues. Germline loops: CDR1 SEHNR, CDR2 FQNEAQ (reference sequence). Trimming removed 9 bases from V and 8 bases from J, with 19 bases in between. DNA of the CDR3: TGTGCCAGTAGTATGTCGGGGGGCTACGGCTACACCTTC. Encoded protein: CASSMSGGYGYTF.

For the CDR3, the DNA is TGTGCCAGCAGTGATAGTGCCGATCCTGAAGCTTTCTTT. This sequence encodes CASSDSADPEAFF. The chain recombines TRBV25-1 with TRBJ1-1; D is uncertain. V shed 3 bases and J shed 6 bases, with 11 bases lying between them. Germline assignment: CDR1 MGHDK and CDR2 SYGVNS. This CDR3 has 13 amino acids. The whole variable domain, remainder taken from reference TRBV25-1 and TRBJ1-1, is EADIYQTPRYLVIGTGKKITLECSQTMGHDKMYWYQQDPGMELHLIHYSYGVNSTEKGDLSSESTVSRIRTEHFPLTLESARPSHTSQYLCASSDSADPEAFFGQGTRLTVV.

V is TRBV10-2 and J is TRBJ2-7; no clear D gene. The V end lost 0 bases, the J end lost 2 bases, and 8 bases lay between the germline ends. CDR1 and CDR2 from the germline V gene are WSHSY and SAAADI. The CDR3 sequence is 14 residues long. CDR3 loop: CASSESGLAYEQYF. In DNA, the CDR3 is TGCGCCAGCAGTGAGTCAGGGCTGGCCTACGAGCAGTACTTC.

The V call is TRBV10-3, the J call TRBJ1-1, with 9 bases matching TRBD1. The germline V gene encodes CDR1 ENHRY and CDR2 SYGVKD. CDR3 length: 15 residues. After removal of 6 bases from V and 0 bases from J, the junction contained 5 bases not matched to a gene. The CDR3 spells CAIRGTGQVNTEAFF. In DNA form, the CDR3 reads TGTGCCATCAGGGGGACAGGGCAGGTGAACACTGAAGCTTTCTTT.

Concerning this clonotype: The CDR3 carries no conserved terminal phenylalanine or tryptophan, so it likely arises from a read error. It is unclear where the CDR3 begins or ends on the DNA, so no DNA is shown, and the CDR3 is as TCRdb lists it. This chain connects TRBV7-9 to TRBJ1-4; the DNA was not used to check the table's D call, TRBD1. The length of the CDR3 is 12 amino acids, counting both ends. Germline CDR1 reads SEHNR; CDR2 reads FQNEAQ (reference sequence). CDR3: CASSSDRDRGFY.

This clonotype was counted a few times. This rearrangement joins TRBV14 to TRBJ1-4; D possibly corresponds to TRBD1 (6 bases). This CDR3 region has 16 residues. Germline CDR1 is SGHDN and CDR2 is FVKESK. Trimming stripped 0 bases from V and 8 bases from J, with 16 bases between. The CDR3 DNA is TGTGCCAGCAGCCAAGATCTTACGGGGGCGCGAGAAAAACTGTTTTTT. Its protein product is CASSQDLTGAREKLFF.

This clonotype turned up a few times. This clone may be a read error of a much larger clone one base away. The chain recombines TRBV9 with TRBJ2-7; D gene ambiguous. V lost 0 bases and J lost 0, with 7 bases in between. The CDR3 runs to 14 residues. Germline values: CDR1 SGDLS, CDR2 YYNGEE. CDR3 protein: CASSVEQSSYEQYF. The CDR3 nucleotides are TGTGCCAGCAGCGTAGAACAGAGCTCCTACGAGCAGTACTTC.